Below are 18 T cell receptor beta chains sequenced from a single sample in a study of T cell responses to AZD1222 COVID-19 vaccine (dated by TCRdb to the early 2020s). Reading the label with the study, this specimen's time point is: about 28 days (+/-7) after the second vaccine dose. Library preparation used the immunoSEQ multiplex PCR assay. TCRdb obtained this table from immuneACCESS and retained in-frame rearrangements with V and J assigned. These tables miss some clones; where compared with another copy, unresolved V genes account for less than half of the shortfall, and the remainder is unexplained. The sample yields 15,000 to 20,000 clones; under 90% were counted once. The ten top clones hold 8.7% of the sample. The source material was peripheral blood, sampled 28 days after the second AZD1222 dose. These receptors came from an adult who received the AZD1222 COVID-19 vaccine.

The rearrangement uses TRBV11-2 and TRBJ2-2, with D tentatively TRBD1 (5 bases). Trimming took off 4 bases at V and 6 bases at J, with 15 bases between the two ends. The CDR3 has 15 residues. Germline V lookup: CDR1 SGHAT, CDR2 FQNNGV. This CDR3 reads CASSSLVGPPGELFF. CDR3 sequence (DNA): TGTGCCAGCAGCTCCCTAGTGGGGCCCCCCGGGGAGCTGTTTTTT.

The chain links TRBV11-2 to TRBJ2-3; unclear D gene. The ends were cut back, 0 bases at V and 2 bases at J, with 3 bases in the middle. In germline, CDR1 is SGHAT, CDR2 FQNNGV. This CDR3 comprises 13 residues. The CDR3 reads CASSLEITDTQYF. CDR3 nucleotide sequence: TGTGCCAGCAGCTTAGAGATCACAGATACGCAGTATTTT.

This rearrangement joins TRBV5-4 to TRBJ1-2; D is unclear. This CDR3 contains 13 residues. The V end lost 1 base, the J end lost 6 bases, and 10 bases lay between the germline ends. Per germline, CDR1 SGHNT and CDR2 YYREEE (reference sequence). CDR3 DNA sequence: TGTGCCAGCAGCTTGAGGGCCTCCCATGGCTACACCTTC. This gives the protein CASSLRASHGYTF.

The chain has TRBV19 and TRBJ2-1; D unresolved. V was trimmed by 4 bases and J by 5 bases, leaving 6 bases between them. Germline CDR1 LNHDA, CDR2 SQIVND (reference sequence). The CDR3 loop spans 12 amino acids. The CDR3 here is CASSKLNNEQFF. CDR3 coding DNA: TGTGCCAGTAGTAAACTCAACAATGAGCAGTTCTTC.

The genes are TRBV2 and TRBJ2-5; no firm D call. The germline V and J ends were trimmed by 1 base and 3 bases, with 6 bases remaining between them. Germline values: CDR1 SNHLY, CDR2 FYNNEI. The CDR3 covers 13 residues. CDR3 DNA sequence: TGTGCCAGCAGTGAAGAGGCAGAAGAGACCCAGTACTTC. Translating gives CASSEEAEETQYF. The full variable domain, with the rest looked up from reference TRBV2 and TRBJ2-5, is EPEVTQTPSHQVTQMGQEVILRCVPISNHLYFYWYRQILGQKVEFLVSFYNNEISEKSEIFDDQFSVERPDGSNFTLKIRSTKLEDSAMYFCASSEEAEETQYFGPGTRLLVL.

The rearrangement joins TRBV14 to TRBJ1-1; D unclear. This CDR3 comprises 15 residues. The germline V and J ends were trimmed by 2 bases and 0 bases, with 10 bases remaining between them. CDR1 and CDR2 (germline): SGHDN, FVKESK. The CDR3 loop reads CASSQLGFMNTEAFF. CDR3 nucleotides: TGTGCCAGCAGCCAATTAGGATTTATGAACACTGAAGCTTTCTTT.

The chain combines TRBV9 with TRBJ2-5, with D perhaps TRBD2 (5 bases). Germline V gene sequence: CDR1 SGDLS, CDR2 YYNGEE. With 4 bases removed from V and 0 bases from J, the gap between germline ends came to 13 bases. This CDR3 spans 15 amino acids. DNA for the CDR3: TGTGCCAGCAGCCTCACCGGGAACCACCAAGAGACCCAGTACTTC. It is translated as CASSLTGNHQETQYF.

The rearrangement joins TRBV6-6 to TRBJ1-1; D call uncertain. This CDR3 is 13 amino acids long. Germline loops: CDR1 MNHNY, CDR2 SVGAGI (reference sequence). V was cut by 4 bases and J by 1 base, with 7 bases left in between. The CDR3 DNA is TGTGCCAGCAGTTTCGGAGGGAACACTGAAGCTTTCTTT. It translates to CASSFGGNTEAFF.

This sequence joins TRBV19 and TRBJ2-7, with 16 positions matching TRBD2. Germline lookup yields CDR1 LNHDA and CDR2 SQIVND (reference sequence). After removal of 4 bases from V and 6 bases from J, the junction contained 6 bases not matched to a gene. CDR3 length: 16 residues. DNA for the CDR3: TGTGCCAGTAGTACCACCGGGACTAGCGGGAGGGGCGAGCAGTACTTC. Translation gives CASSTTGTSGRGEQYF.

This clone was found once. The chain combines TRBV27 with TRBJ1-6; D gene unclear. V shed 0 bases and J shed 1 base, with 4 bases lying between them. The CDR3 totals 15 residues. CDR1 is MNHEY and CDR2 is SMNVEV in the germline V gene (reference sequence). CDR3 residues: CASSLSGSYNSPLHF. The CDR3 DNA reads TGTGCCAGCAGTTTATCTGGTTCCTATAATTCACCCCTCCACTTT.

The CDR3 DNA follows: TGCGCCAGCAGTGATTCTTACAGGGTCCGTGGTTCACCCCTCCACTTT. This translates into CASSDSYRVRGSPLHF. The chain joins TRBV10-2 to TRBJ1-6, with D possibly matching TRBD1 (6 bases). The CDR3 loop spans 16 amino acids. Per germline, CDR1 WSHSY and CDR2 SAAADI. Deletions cut 3 bases from V and 9 bases from J, with 18 bases between.

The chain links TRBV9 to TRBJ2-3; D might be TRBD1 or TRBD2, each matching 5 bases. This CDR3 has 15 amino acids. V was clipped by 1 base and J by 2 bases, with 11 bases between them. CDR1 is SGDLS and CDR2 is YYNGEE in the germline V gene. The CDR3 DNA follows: TGTGCCAGCAGCGTACTCCCGGGGACCACAGATACGCAGTATTTT. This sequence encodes CASSVLPGTTDTQYF.

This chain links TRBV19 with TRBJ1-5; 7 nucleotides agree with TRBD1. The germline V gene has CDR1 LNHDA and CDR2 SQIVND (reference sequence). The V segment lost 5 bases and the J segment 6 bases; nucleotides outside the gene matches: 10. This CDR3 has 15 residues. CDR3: CASSVQTGPGQPQHF. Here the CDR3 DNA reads TGTGCCAGTAGTGTCCAGACAGGGCCGGGTCAGCCCCAGCATTTT.

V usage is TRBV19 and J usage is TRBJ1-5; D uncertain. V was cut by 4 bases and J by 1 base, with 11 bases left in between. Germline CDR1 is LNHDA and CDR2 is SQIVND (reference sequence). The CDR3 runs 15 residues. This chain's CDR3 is CASSTLDGSNQPQHF. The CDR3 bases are TGTGCCAGTAGTACCCTGGACGGGAGCAATCAGCCCCAGCATTTT.

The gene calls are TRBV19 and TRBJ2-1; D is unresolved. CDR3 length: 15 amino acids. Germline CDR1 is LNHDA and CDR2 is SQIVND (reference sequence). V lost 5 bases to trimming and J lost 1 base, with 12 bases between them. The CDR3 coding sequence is TGTGCCAGTAGTTCGGACGGATTGTCCTACAATGAGCAGTTCTTC. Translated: CASSSDGLSYNEQFF. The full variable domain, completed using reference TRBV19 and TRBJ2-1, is DGGITQSPKYLFRKEGQNVTLSCEQNLNHDAMYWYRQDPGQGLRLIYYSQIVNDFQKGDIAEGYSVSREKKESFPLTVTSAQKNPTAFYLCASSSDGLSYNEQFFGPGTRLTVL.

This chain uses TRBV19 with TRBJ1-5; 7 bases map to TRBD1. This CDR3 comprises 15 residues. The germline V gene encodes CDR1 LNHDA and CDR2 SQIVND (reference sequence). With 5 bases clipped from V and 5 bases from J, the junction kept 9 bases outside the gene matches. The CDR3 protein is CASSPPDRSYQPQHF. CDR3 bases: TGTGCCAGTAGTCCCCCGGACAGGTCCTATCAGCCCCAGCATTTT.

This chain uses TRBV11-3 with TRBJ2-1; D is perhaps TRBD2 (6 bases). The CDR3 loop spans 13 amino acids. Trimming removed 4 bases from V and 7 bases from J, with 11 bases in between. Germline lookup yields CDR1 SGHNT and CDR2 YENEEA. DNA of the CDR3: TGTGCCAGCAGCTCGGTGGGGGGTAATGAGCAGTTCTTC. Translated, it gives CASSSVGGNEQFF.

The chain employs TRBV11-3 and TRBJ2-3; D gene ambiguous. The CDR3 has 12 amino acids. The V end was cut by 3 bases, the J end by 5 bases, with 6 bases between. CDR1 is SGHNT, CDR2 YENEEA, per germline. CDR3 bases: TGTGCCAGCAGCTTTGATAGAGATACGCAGTATTTT. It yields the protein CASSFDRDTQYF.